The 7 T cell receptor beta chains listed next were all sequenced from one sample in a study of cytomegalovirus exposure and HLA in healthy donors. PCR amplification relied on 60 Vbeta primers (plus 13 Jbeta primers). Clones were sequenced by immunoSEQ multiplex PCR, and TCRdb holds only the in-frame ones, with some missing. This sample carries 150,000 or so clones, roughly 80% of them seen once, and the ten largest clones take about 1.5%. The sequenced sample was PBMCs. The receptors were gathered from a man aged 50-60 years in good health and CMV-seropositive.

The chain employs TRBV5-5 and TRBJ1-3; 7 nucleotides match TRBD1. Losses at the gene ends were 6 bases for V and 2 bases for J; bases not matched to a gene: 5. Per germline, CDR1 SGHKS and CDR2 YYEKEE (reference sequence). This CDR3 contains 14 residues. CDR3 sequence: CASTGQVTGNTIYF. The CDR3 DNA reads TGTGCCAGCACCGGACAGGTTACTGGAAACACCATATATTTT. The whole variable domain, filled in from reference TRBV5-5 and TRBJ1-3, reads DAGVTQSPTHLIKTRGQQVTLRCSPISGHKSVSWYQQVLGQGPQFIFQYYEKEERGRGNFPDRFSARQFPNYSSELNVNALLLGDSALYLCASTGQVTGNTIYFGEGSWLTVV.

The chain joins TRBV10-3 to TRBJ1-1, with TRBD1 as a possible D gene (6 bases). The CDR3 loop spans 14 amino acids. Germline CDR1 reads ENHRY; CDR2 reads SYGVKD. Trimming shortened V by 0 bases and J by 4 bases, and 9 bases separated the two germline ends. The CDR3 here is CAISESGGSTEAFF. The DNA of the CDR3 is TGTGCCATCAGTGAGTCAGGGGGAAGCACTGAAGCTTTCTTT.

The chain has TRBV11-2 and TRBJ2-5; 7 nucleotides line up with TRBD1. Trimming at V came to 6 bases and at J to 5 bases, leaving 6 bases not matched to a gene. Germline V lookup: CDR1 SGHAT, CDR2 FQNNGV. CDR3 size: 13 residues. The CDR3, as DNA: TGTGCCAGCAGTTTTGACAGGGCGGAGACCCAGTACTTC. The encoded protein is CASSFDRAETQYF.

This sequence joins TRBV4-3 and TRBJ1-2; TRBD1 matches at 8 bases. After removal of 0 bases from V and 6 bases from J, the junction contained 3 bases not matched to a gene. The CDR3 consists of 14 residues. Germline CDR1 and CDR2: LGHNA and YSLEER. The CDR3 DNA reads as TGCGCCAGCAGCCAAGACAGGGGGCTAGATGGCTACACCTTC. It is translated as CASSQDRGLDGYTF.

This chain connects TRBV29-1 to TRBJ1-1; weak D call: TRBD1 (6 bases). This CDR3 comprises 13 residues. CDR1 and CDR2 (germline): SQVTM, ANQGSEA. Trimming shortened V by 6 bases and J by 0 bases, and 11 bases separated the two germline ends. DNA for the CDR3: TGCAGCGTGGGGACACGGGTGAACACTGAAGCTTTCTTT. Encoded protein: CSVGTRVNTEAFF.

This clone occurred once. This chain links TRBV7-2 with TRBJ1-2, with D tentatively TRBD1 (6 bases). The CDR3 spans 16 residues. CDR1 SGHTA and CDR2 FQGNSA come from the germline V gene. The V and J ends lost 2 bases and 8 bases respectively, with 21 bases between them. The CDR3 loop reads CASSLSFGGALSGYTF. The CDR3 nucleotides read TGTGCCAGCAGCTTAAGTTTCGGGGGGGCGCTTAGCGGCTACACCTTC.

The rearrangement joins TRBV19 to TRBJ1-1; 7 bases are a match to TRBD1. Germline V CDR1 and CDR2: LNHDA, SQIVND (reference sequence). This CDR3 has 16 residues. The V gene end was trimmed by 3 bases and the J gene end by 0 bases; junction bases not matched to a gene: 7. The DNA for the CDR3 is TGTGCCAGTAGTATCCGGGCAGGGGGTATGAACACTGAAGCTTTCTTT. It codes for CASSIRAGGMNTEAFF.